The 22 T cell receptor beta chains below all came from one sample that was sequenced in a study of blood T cell repertoires in COVID-19. Assay used: immunoSEQ multiplex PCR; TCRdb lists only in-frame clones, some missing. In the table there are 150,000 or so clones, less than 95% of which are singletons. The sample was peripheral blood. These receptors all stem from a man aged 50 or older with acute or convalescent COVID-19.

This chain links TRBV21-1 with TRBJ2-7; TRBD2 is taken as the D call from the table, unchecked against the DNA. TRBV21-1 is a pseudogene. This CDR3 region has 18 residues. The chain's CDR3 is CASSKLRTEGLLDYEQYF. For the CDR3, the DNA is TGTGCCAGCAGCAAACTAAGGACAGAGGGACTACTGGACTACGAGCAGTACTTC.

The J gene is TRBJ1-1, the V gene TRBV28; unclear D gene. Per germline, CDR1 MDHEN and CDR2 SYDVKM. CDR3 size: 15 residues. The V end lost 3 bases, the J end lost 3 bases, and 14 bases lay between the germline ends. The CDR3 loop is CASSFGALFDTEAFF. In nucleotides, the CDR3 is TGTGCCAGCAGTTTTGGAGCTCTGTTCGACACTGAAGCTTTCTTT.

The V call is TRBV5-1, the J call TRBJ1-3, with 9 nucleotides matching TRBD1. This CDR3 has 15 amino acids. Losses at the gene ends were 3 bases for V and 2 bases for J; bases not matched to a gene: 3. Germline V CDR1 and CDR2: SGHRS, YFSETQ. The CDR3 region is CASSSRTGAGNTIYF. The CDR3 DNA is TGCGCCAGCAGCTCCAGGACAGGGGCTGGAAACACCATATATTTT. Complete variable domain (other parts from reference TRBV5-1 and TRBJ1-3): KAGVTQTPRYLIKTRGQQVTLSCSPISGHRSVSWYQQTPGQGLQFLFEYFSETQRNKGNFPGRFSGRQFSNSRSEMNVSTLELGDSALYLCASSSRTGAGNTIYFGEGSWLTVV.

This clone was found once. An end of the junction does not agree with germline; a read error may underlie this. This chain links TRBV20-1 with TRBJ2-1; 10 bases align to TRBD2. Germline lookup yields CDR1 DFQATT and CDR2 SNEGSKA (reference sequence). CDR3 length: 10 residues. Written as DNA, the CDR3 is TGCAGTGCTAACGAGCGGGGGGGTGTCTTC. Protein sequence: CSANERGGVF.

This chain connects TRBV5-1 to TRBJ1-5; 11 nucleotides agree with TRBD1. The CDR3 sequence is 16 residues long. Germline values: CDR1 SGHRS, CDR2 YFSETQ. With 0 bases clipped from V and 11 bases from J, the junction kept 10 bases outside the gene matches. The CDR3 DNA reads TGCGCCAGCAGCTTGGTAGGAGGACAGGGGGCTACTGCCCAGCATTTT. It yields the protein CASSLVGGQGATAQHF.

This clone came up a few times. This chain uses TRBV7-9 with TRBJ1-5; no definite D call. Germline CDR1 is SEHNR and CDR2 is FQNEAQ (reference sequence). The V end was cut by 5 bases, the J end by 6 bases, with 11 bases between. The CDR3 runs to 13 residues. CDR3 amino acids: CASSGRVGQPQHF. The CDR3 DNA reads as TGTGCCAGCAGCGGGCGGGTCGGTCAGCCCCAGCATTTT.

The chain is built from TRBV4-2 and TRBJ2-3; 8 bases map to TRBD2. The CDR3 consists of 14 residues. Trimming cost V 7 bases and J 4 bases; bases outside gene matches: 7. CDR1 and CDR2 from the germline V gene are LGHNA and YNFKEQ. The CDR3 DNA reads as TGTGCCAGCACACCTCGGCGGGGGGCAGATACGCAGTATTTT. Amino acids: CASTPRRGADTQYF.

The V gene is TRBV11-2, the J gene TRBJ1-4; 8 positions agree with TRBD1. The germline CDR1 and CDR2 sequences are SGHAT and FQNNGV. V lost 5 bases to trimming and J lost 6 bases; unmatched junction nucleotides: 8. The CDR3 contains 15 residues. CDR3 sequence (DNA): TGTGCCAGCAGCACCCGGACAGGGAAGGATGAAAAACTGTTTTTT. This codes for CASSTRTGKDEKLFF.

CDR3 sequence: CASSSSGYEQYF. The CDR3 DNA reads as TGTGCCAGCAGTTCGAGCGGCTACGAGCAGTACTTC. The chain joins TRBV11-3 to TRBJ2-7; tentatively, D is TRBD2 (5 bases). This CDR3 spans 12 amino acids. Trimming left V 6 bases short and J 3 bases short, with 9 bases between. In germline, CDR1 is SGHNT, CDR2 YENEEA.

The chain employs TRBV7-9 and TRBJ1-1; D gene ambiguous. The CDR3 totals 14 residues. V lost 5 bases and J 1 base, leaving 11 bases between the germline ends. CDR1 is SEHNR and CDR2 is FQNEAQ in the germline V gene (reference sequence). The CDR3 sequence is CASSRRVWNTEAFF. The DNA for the CDR3 is TGTGCCAGCAGCCGACGGGTTTGGAACACTGAAGCTTTCTTT.

This chain connects TRBV28 to TRBJ2-4; TRBD1 agrees at 7 bases. The CDR3 consists of 14 residues. Per the germline V gene, CDR1 is MDHEN and CDR2 is SYDVKM. V dropped 6 bases and J dropped 3; count of bases not matched to a gene: 5. CDR3: CASSPGGIKNIQYF. CDR3 DNA: TGTGCCAGCAGCCCAGGGGGTATCAAAAACATTCAGTACTTC.

This clone has just one count. The V call is TRBV27, the J call TRBJ2-1; no firm D call. Germline lookup yields CDR1 MNHEY and CDR2 SMNVEV (reference sequence). V was shortened by 8 bases and J by 13 bases, with 12 bases between the two germline ends. The CDR3 sequence is 10 residues long. CDR3: CASLTSAQFF. The CDR3 DNA reads as TGTGCCAGCCTGACGAGCGCACAGTTCTTC.

This sequence joins TRBV3-1 (or the pseudogene TRBV3-2) and TRBJ2-3, with 8 nucleotides matching TRBD2. The CDR3 has 15 amino acids. The germline V gene encodes CDR1 LGHDT and CDR2 YNNKEL (reference sequence). The V segment lost 1 base and the J segment 6 bases; nucleotides outside the gene matches: 6. CDR3 coding DNA: TGTGCCAGCAGCCAAGGTTTTAGCGGGACTGATACGCAGTATTTT. This gives the protein CASSQGFSGTDTQYF.

The chain carries TRBV18 and TRBJ2-7, with 9 bases fitting TRBD2. With 3 bases clipped from V and 2 bases from J, the junction kept 5 bases outside the gene matches. Germline V CDR1 and CDR2: KGHSH, LQKENI. The CDR3 runs 15 residues. CDR3 nucleotides: TGTGCCAGCTCACCCGCCTCTAGCGGGGCCTACGAGCAGTACGTC. Translated, it gives CASSPASSGAYEQYV.

V usage is TRBV19 and J usage is TRBJ1-4, with 9 bases matching TRBD1. The CDR3 has 16 residues. Germline values: CDR1 LNHDA, CDR2 SQIVND (reference sequence). With V trimmed by 7 bases and J by 5 bases, 11 bases remained unmatched. Here the CDR3 reads CASTGYRGQWNEKLFF. In nucleotides, the CDR3 is TGTGCCAGTACCGGATACAGGGGGCAGTGGAATGAAAAACTGTTTTTT. The variable domain in full, completed from reference TRBV19 and TRBJ1-4, reads DGGITQSPKYLFRKEGQNVTLSCEQNLNHDAMYWYRQDPGQGLRLIYYSQIVNDFQKGDIAEGYSVSREKKESFPLTVTSAQKNPTAFYLCASTGYRGQWNEKLFFGSGTQLSVL.

The gene calls are TRBV10-3 and TRBJ1-5; a possible D gene is TRBD1 (6 bases). The CDR3 extends over 13 amino acids. The germline V gene encodes CDR1 ENHRY and CDR2 SYGVKD. V shed 8 bases and J shed 3 bases, with 11 bases lying between them. The chain's CDR3 is CAIQDRNNQPQHF. Here the CDR3 DNA reads TGTGCCATCCAGGACAGAAACAATCAGCCCCAGCATTTT.

The V and J genes are TRBV11-2 and TRBJ2-1, with TRBD1 matching over 8 bases. CDR3 length equals 15 residues. V lost 7 bases to trimming and J lost 6 bases; unmatched junction nucleotides: 11. CDR1 is SGHAT and CDR2 is FQNNGV in the germline V gene. CDR3 DNA sequence: TGTGCCAGCATCCCCTCGGCAGGGGGCCCCAATGAGCAGTTCTTC. Translated, it gives CASIPSAGGPNEQFF.

CDR3: CASSYDSGVTDTQYF. CDR3 nucleotides: TGTGCCAGCAGTTACGATTCAGGGGTCACAGATACGCAGTATTTT. The rearrangement uses TRBV6-2 or TRBV6-3 and TRBJ2-3; D is possibly TRBD1 (6 bases). CDR3 size: 15 residues. Germline values: CDR1 MNHEY, CDR2 SVGEGT. Between the trimmed V and J ends, which lost 2 bases and 2 bases, there was a span of 11 bases.

The chain combines TRBV4-2 with TRBJ2-1; no definite D call. V lost 0 bases, J lost 7 bases, and 4 bases lay in between. CDR1 and CDR2 (germline): LGHNA, YNFKEQ. The CDR3 totals 12 residues. Written as DNA, the CDR3 is TGTGCCAGCAGCCAAGATGCGAATGAGCAGTTCTTC. It encodes CASSQDANEQFF.

This clone was seen only once. The gene calls are TRBV27 and TRBJ1-1, with 8 positions matching TRBD1. The germline V gene has CDR1 MNHEY and CDR2 SMNVEV (reference sequence). The CDR3 length is 14 residues. Germline trimming cut 7 bases from V and 5 bases from J; bases unmatched to any gene: 9. As DNA, the CDR3 is TGTGCCAGCACCAGGACAGGGTTCGATACTGAAGCTTTCTTT. Translation: CASTRTGFDTEAFF.

The genes are TRBV3-1 (or the pseudogene TRBV3-2) and TRBJ2-2, with TRBD2 matching 7 bases. The CDR3 is made up of 17 amino acids. Germline loops: CDR1 LGHDT, CDR2 YNNKEL (reference sequence). Unmatched junction bases numbered 10, after V lost 1 base and J lost 5 bases. CDR3: CASSQGSRRGWTGELFF. The DNA for the CDR3 is TGTGCCAGCAGCCAAGGATCTCGGCGGGGGTGGACCGGGGAGCTGTTTTTT.

This chain's CDR3 is CASSFLSVLAGELFF. The CDR3 DNA follows: TGCGCCAGCAGCTTTTTAAGCGTACTGGCCGGGGAGCTGTTTTTT. The rearrangement uses TRBV5-1 and TRBJ2-2; D is undetermined. The CDR3 extends over 15 amino acids. The V gene's germline CDR1 is SGHRS and CDR2 YFSETQ. V was clipped by 2 bases and J by 6 bases, with 14 bases between them.